This T cell receptor beta chain is from a study of blood T cell repertoires in COVID-19 (TCRdb year 2020). Broadly, across the study: Samples from collaborators originated in the United States, Italy and Spain and spanned both the acute and convalescent phases of COVID-19. The repertoires were made available in a free public database intended to serve as a resource for research on the immune response to SARS-CoV-2. A de-identified subject ID, COVID-19 status, age in years and sex were almost always included in the sample metadata. Where available, HLA class I and class II types were obtained from metadata supplied by the sample provider rather than from assay-based typing. The prospective study material was composed of cDNA or gDNA derived from T cells, B-cell-depleted T cells, or PBMCs. Subjects who had been exposed to COVID-19, were actively infected with it, or had recovered from it provided the deeply sampled blood TCRbeta repertoires that made up the dataset. The samples were drawn from the first 160 participants of the ongoing ImmuneRACE study and from 1,254 subjects provided by 6 global collaborators. What the research found in general, with its limitations: How much clinical and demographic metadata was included differed by source and by participant, and the metadata was provided uncurated.

In the case of this clone: Its specific antigen is unknown. Nothing much larger sits one base from this clone, and base qualities are not available.

From V the trimming removes 8 bases and from J it removes 3 bases, while the gene matches leave 8 bases of the junction unaccounted for. Taken from cysteine to phenylalanine, the CDR3 has 15 residues. Of all the DNA, just the CDR3 is kept, 45 bases in frame from base 1. CDR1 and CDR2, looked up from the germline V gene (reference sequence), are MNHNY and SVGAGI. Participants in the prospective study were aged about 18 to 90 years, lived in 20 to 30 United States geographic areas, and enrolled through a virtual design. To assign participants to cohorts, the prospective study relied on clinical history that participants themselves reported in a screening survey and a study questionnaire. Recovered participants in ImmuneRACE Cohort 3 were defined as having two consecutive negative NP/OP PCR tests, clearance from a healthcare professional, or resolution of symptoms. In the prospective study, mobile phlebotomists collected whole blood, serum and a nasopharyngeal or oropharyngeal swab from each participant. Additional blood draws and questionnaires over a 2-month period could optionally be provided by prospective study participants. Before DNA extraction, prospective study blood samples were shipped either frozen or at room temperature.

TCRbeta CDR3 regions were amplified from genomic DNA using the immunoSEQ Assay, a bias-controlled multiplex PCR. The study's own analysis went as follows. The number of nucleated cells in each sample was estimated from the amplification of reference gene primers within the assay. To quantify the absolute abundance of each unique TCRbeta CDR3 rearrangement, sequence reads were collapsed and filtered. For each sample, productive Simpson clonality was calculated by taking the square root of Simpson's diversity index across productive rearrangements. Imported from immuneACCESS, the table was reduced by TCRdb to in-frame sequences with V and J called. These copies leave out some clones; in studies compared against another copy, an unresolved V gene accounts for under half, and the cause of the remainder is not known. V, J and clone size are taken as reported in that table, and D and trimming were inferred from the DNA itself. In this sample the table shows about 330,000 clones, approximately 92% of which occur a single time. Under 20% of the sample rests with the top ten.

The sequence is built from TRBV6-6 and TRBJ2-5; 11 nucleotides in the junction match TRBD2. The receptor was derived from a woman aged 30 to 39 who had recovered from COVID-19. The sequencing input was PBMCs or T cells enriched from blood (not recorded which). The CDR3 region has the sequence CASCPGTSGEETQYF. The bases are TGTGCCAGCTGCCCCGGGACTAGCGGCGAAGAGACCCAGTACTTC.